This T cell receptor beta chain is from a study of early T cells in non-severe SARS-CoV-2 infection. V lost 0 bases, J lost 4 bases, and 10 bases lay in between. The CDR3 has 15 amino acids. CDR1 and CDR2 from the germline V gene are SGHRS and YFSETQ. Unique molecular identifiers were attached to individual cDNA molecules. Each CDR3 protein is one row after TCRdb ran MiXCR on the 5' RACE reads. Of around 70,000 distinct CDR3 sequences in the sample, roughly 9.1% were seen once. The chain recombines TRBV5-1 with TRBJ2-2; no definite D call. The source of this sequence is an adult who was a healthcare worker with PCR-confirmed SARS-CoV-2 infection or an uninfected control (not recorded which). The sequencing input was whole blood. DNA of the CDR3: TGCGCCAGCAGCTTGGTCCTAGTCGGCACCGGGGAGCTGTTTTTT. It translates to CASSLVLVGTGELFF.